This is a list of T cell receptor beta chains from one sample in a study of CD8 T cells in ankylosing spondylitis. TCRdb independently ran MiXCR on the 5' RACE reads; one entry per CDR3 protein. The repertoire holds some 840,000 distinct CDR3 sequences, with about 12% as singletons. Source material: blood, either unsorted or a sorted T cell fraction (not recorded which). The source of these receptors is a male donor with ankylosing spondylitis. CDR3s include the opening cysteine and the closing phenylalanine or tryptophan. Rows may omit the clone size; those that give it use once, few, many or a size class.

size	V	J	CDR3
few	TRBV29-1	TRBJ2-1	CSAAGQFVDEQFF
-	TRBV10-3	TRBJ2-2	CAITLEGGTGELFF
once	TRBV21-1	TRBJ2-7	CASSPDTIPYEQYF
many	TRBV20-1	TRBJ2-2	CSAGSRDRGLHTGELFF
many	TRBV6-1	TRBJ2-1	CASSRRSTTYNEQFF
-	TRBV7-9	TRBJ1-2	CASSVGSDGYTF
few	TRBV5-1	TRBJ2-1	CASSFRTQFSYEQFF
many	TRBV20-1	TRBJ2-7	CSARDSQRGVSYEQYF
few	TRBV28	TRBJ2-1	CASSKERANSYNEQFF
-	TRBV6-2/TRBV6-3	TRBJ2-7	CASTKLAPTPRKRQYF
-	TRBV5-5	TRBJ1-2	CASIRSLTETSYGYTF
-	TRBV20-1	TRBJ1-1	CSASLAGLGTEAFF
few	TRBV20-1	TRBJ1-5	CSASGRGQPQHF
few	TRBV10-3	TRBJ2-6	CAISDAVSGANVLTF
-	TRBV9	TRBJ1-6	CASGGHNSPLHF
-	TRBV18	TRBJ1-1	CASSTGQTMNTEAFF
few	TRBV20-1	TRBJ1-5	CSASVQSLLQPQHF
few	TRBV20-1	TRBJ1-5	CSARPRGGLGSNQPQHF
many	TRBV20-1	TRBJ1-5	CSARQRTGKDQPQHF
-	TRBV27	TRBJ2-2	CASSLFTSGGQNTGELFF
many	TRBV7-2	TRBJ2-1	CASSLSSGGTYNEQFF
few	TRBV10-1	TRBJ2-1	CASSESTGGSYNEQFF
few	TRBV5-1	TRBJ2-7	CASSLYGPGGSEQYF